This is a list of T cell receptor beta chains from one sample in a study of blood T cell repertoires in COVID-19. TCRdb's table, derived via immunoSEQ multiplex PCR, lists solely in-frame clones and lacks some. The sample has approximately 300,000 clones; roughly 90% are singletons. Sequencing used PBMCs or T cells enriched from blood (not recorded which). These TCRs come from a man aged 55 to 70 who had recovered from COVID-19. Each CDR3 is given with its conserved first and last residue. The D gene is left open where the match is weak. The size entry is marked missing in some rows and otherwise reads once, few, many or a size class.

CDR3nt,CDR3aa,j_gene,abundance,v_gene,d_gene
TGCGCCAGCAGCCAAGATAAGACTAGCGGCCGGTACGAGCAGTACTTC,CASSQDKTSGRYEQYF,TRBJ2-7,.,TRBV4-3,TRBD2
TGTGCCAGCAGCTTGGCGAGACAGGGGGCGTATAATTCACCCCTCCACTTT,CASSLARQGAYNSPLHF,TRBJ1-6,.,TRBV5-6,TRBD1
TGCGCCAGCAGCCAAGTGGGCAGAACTAACACTGAAGCTTTCTTT,CASSQVGRTNTEAFF,TRBJ1-1,.,TRBV4-1,.
TGTGCCAGCAGCTCGGACAGGGGCTCGCGCTCCTACGAGCAGTACTTC,CASSSDRGSRSYEQYF,TRBJ2-7,.,TRBV5-5,TRBD1
TGTGCCTGGAGTGTTGGGGGGTACCTTGGCAATCAGCCCCAGCATTTT,CAWSVGGYLGNQPQHF,TRBJ1-5,.,TRBV30,.
TGTGCCAGTAGATCGGCCCATGCGGGGCTCACTGAAGCTTTCTTT,CASRSAHAGLTEAFF,TRBJ1-1,.,TRBV19,.
TGCGCCAGCAGCCAAGATAGGAGCTCCTACAATGAGCAGTTCTTC,CASSQDRSSYNEQFF,TRBJ2-1,once,TRBV4-1,.
TGTGCCAGCAGCCCAGAAGGACTAGCGGGAGATTACGAGCAGTACTTC,CASSPEGLAGDYEQYF,TRBJ2-7,.,TRBV7-3,TRBD2
TGTGCCAGCAGTCCGGGGACTGCTAAGCAGTTCTTC,CASSPGTAKQFF,TRBJ2-1,once,TRBV12-3/TRBV12-4,.
TGTGCCAGCAGCGTCCTTGGACAGGGAACAGATACGCAGTATTTT,CASSVLGQGTDTQYF,TRBJ2-3,.,TRBV7-3,TRBD1
TGTGCCAGCAGCCTTTCTACAGGGGGCGCAGATTCACCCCTCCACTTT,CASSLSTGGADSPLHF,TRBJ1-6,.,TRBV28,TRBD1
TGTGCCACAGGACAGGGTCCGGAGACCCAGTACTTC,CATGQGPETQYF,TRBJ2-5,.,TRBV24-1,TRBD1
TGTGCCAGCAGTCTCCAGCGAATTCTGGACCAGTACTTC,CASSLQRILDQYF,TRBJ2-5,.,TRBV28,.
TGTGCCAGCAGTTTATGGGTGGGGCGGGAGCTAGCCTACGAGCAGTACTTC,CASSLWVGRELAYEQYF,TRBJ2-7,once,TRBV28,TRBD2
TGTGCCAGCAGTCAACAGGGGACCGGGGAGCTGTTTTTT,CASSQQGTGELFF,TRBJ2-2,.,TRBV6-5,TRBD1
TGTGCCAGCAGCTTAAGTAGGTCTAGCGGGAGGTTTGCAGATACGCAGTATTTT,CASSLSRSSGRFADTQYF,TRBJ2-3,once,TRBV7-9,TRBD2
TGTGCCTGGAGTGTAAAATTACAGTCTAGCACAGATACGCAGTATTTT,CAWSVKLQSSTDTQYF,TRBJ2-3,.,TRBV30,.
TGTGCCAGCAGTTACCTAGGGGGCGCGGGGCGAAATCAGCCCCAGCATTTT,CASSYLGGAGRNQPQHF,TRBJ1-5,.,TRBV28,TRBD1
TGTGCCAGCTCACCGACAGGAAGCCGTTCTAACTATGGCTACACCTTC,CASSPTGSRSNYGYTF,TRBJ1-2,.,TRBV18,.
TGTGCCAGCAGCCTCTCGACTGGCCTGTACGAGCAGTACTTC,CASSLSTGLYEQYF,TRBJ2-7,.,TRBV16,.
TGTGCCAGCAGTGAAGAGGTCAGGCATGGCTACACCTTC,CASSEEVRHGYTF,TRBJ1-2,.,TRBV2,.
TGCGCCAGCAGCTTGGAAGCATCCATGAACACTGAAGCTTTCTTT,CASSLEASMNTEAFF,TRBJ1-1,few,TRBV5-1,.
TGTGCCAGCAGCCCAGGAGGGACAGGGTCAACGGCTGAGCAGTTCTTC,CASSPGGTGSTAEQFF,TRBJ2-1,.,TRBV7-9,TRBD1